The table lists the clone carrying this T cell receptor beta chain with many counts. Researchers used two-round multiplex PCR to amplify TCR beta CDR3 starting from genomic DNA. First-round PCR amplification was performed with primers specific to each TRBV and TRBJ gene. From the multiplex PCR reads, TCRdb called clonotypes with MiXCR, one entry per CDR3 protein. The sample lists some 35,000 distinct CDR3 sequences, 30% to 35% occurring once. This specimen comes from a study of prognosis after radiotherapy for stage I lung cancer. Trimming stripped 0 bases from V and 11 bases from J, with 16 bases between. Per germline, CDR1 ENHRY and CDR2 SYGVKD. CDR3 length equals 14 residues.

The sequenced sample was PBMCs, obtained before or after stereotactic body radiation therapy (not recorded which). The rearrangement uses TRBV10-3 and TRBJ1-1; D gene ambiguous. The TCR sequence derives from a donor over 45 with non-small cell lung cancer. CDR3 in amino acids: CAISESGGLWHAFF. Here the CDR3 DNA reads TGTGCCATCAGTGAGTCGGGAGGGCTGTGGCACGCTTTCTTT.